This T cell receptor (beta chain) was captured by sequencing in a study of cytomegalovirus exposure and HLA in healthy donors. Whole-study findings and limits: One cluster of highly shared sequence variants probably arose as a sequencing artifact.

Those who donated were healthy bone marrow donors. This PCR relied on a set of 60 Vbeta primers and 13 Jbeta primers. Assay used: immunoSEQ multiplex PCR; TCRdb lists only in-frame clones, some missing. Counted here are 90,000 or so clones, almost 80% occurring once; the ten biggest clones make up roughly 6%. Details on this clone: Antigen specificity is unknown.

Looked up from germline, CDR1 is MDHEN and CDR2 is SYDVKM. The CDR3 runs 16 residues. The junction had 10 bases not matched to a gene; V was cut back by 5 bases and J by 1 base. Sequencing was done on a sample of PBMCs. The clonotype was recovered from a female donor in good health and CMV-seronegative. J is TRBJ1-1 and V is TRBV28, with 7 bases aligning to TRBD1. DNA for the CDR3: TGTGCCAGCAGTCTCCCACCAGGGGGTAAGAACACTGAAGCTTTCTTT. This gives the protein CASSLPPGGKNTEAFF.